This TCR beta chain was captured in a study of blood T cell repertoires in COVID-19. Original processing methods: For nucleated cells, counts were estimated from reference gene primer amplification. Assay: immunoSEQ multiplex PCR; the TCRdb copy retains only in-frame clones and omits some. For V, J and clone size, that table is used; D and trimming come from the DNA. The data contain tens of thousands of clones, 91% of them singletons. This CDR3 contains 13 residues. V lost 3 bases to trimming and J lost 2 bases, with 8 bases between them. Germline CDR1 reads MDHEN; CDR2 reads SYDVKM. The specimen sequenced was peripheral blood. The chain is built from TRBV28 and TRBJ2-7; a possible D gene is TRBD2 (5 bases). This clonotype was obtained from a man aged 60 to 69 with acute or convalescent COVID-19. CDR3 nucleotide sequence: TGTGCCAGCAGTTTGAGCGGACCCTACGAGCAGTACTTC. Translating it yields CASSLSGPYEQYF.